The 28 T cell receptor beta chains below were found in one sample sequenced in a study of T cells in narcolepsy. Measured with immunoSEQ multiplex PCR; TCRdb has only the in-frame clones, and not every one. The sample has about 33,000 clones, roughly 88% seen once. Sequencing used CD45RA- memory CD4+ T cells from PBMCs. The receptors come from a human donor with narcolepsy.

This rearrangement joins TRBV30 to TRBJ1-5; no clear D gene. The CDR3 extends over 14 amino acids. The V and J ends lost 0 bases and 0 bases respectively, with 6 bases between them. The germline V gene has CDR1 GTSNPN and CDR2 SVGIG (reference sequence). CDR3 sequence reads: CAWSVSGSNQPQHF. The CDR3 nucleotides read TGTGCCTGGAGTGTTTCAGGTAGCAATCAGCCCCAGCATTTT.

This chain links TRBV19 with TRBJ2-1; TRBD2 agrees at 10 bases. The germline gives CDR1 LNHDA, CDR2 SQIVND (reference sequence). V lost 6 bases, J lost 3 bases, and 8 bases stayed unmatched. CDR3 length equals 16 residues. CDR3 coding DNA: TGTGCCAGTAGCGGCCTAGCGGGGGACATCTACAATGAGCAGTTCTTC. This translates into CASSGLAGDIYNEQFF.

The chain employs TRBV18 and TRBJ1-4; D unclear. There are 15 residues in the CDR3. V was trimmed by 5 bases and J by 5 bases, leaving 15 bases between them. Germline V gene data show CDR1 as KGHSH and CDR2 as LQKENI. The CDR3 region has the DNA TGTGCCAGCTCATCCTCCAGACCAAGAAATGAAAAACTGTTTTTT. Encoded protein: CASSSSRPRNEKLFF.

The rearrangement joins TRBV28 to TRBJ1-1; D call uncertain. This CDR3 comprises 13 residues. CDR1 MDHEN and CDR2 SYDVKM come from the germline V gene. Trimming cost V 6 bases and J 4 bases, with 12 bases left between them. This CDR3 reads CASSPHGVTEAFF. CDR3 nucleotide sequence: TGTGCCAGCAGCCCTCATGGGGTCACTGAAGCTTTCTTT. Combining the CDR3 with reference TRBV28 and TRBJ1-1 gives the whole variable domain DVKVTQSSRYLVKRTGEKVFLECVQDMDHENMFWYRQDPGLGLRLIYFSYDVKMKEKGDIPEGYSVSREKKERFSLILESASTNQTSMYLCASSPHGVTEAFFGQGTRLTVV.

The chain recombines TRBV5-1 with TRBJ2-1, with a possible D match to TRBD2 (6 bases). V shed 2 bases and J shed 6 bases, with 12 bases lying between them. This CDR3 is built from 14 residues. CDR1 and CDR2 (germline): SGHRS, YFSETQ. CDR3 loop: CASSFGRGSNEQFF. Here the CDR3 DNA reads TGCGCCAGCAGCTTTGGTCGGGGGAGCAATGAGCAGTTCTTC. The whole variable domain, filled in from reference TRBV5-1 and TRBJ2-1, reads KAGVTQTPRYLIKTRGQQVTLSCSPISGHRSVSWYQQTPGQGLQFLFEYFSETQRNKGNFPGRFSGRQFSNSRSEMNVSTLELGDSALYLCASSFGRGSNEQFFGPGTRLTVL.

The DNA of the CDR3 is TGTGCCTGGAGCCCCTCAGGTAGCGGTAGGCAGTACTTC. As protein: CAWSPSGSGRQYF. The chain uses TRBV30 and TRBJ2-7; a possible D gene is TRBD2 (6 bases). Germline V CDR1 and CDR2: GTSNPN, SVGIG (reference sequence). The V end lost 3 bases, the J end lost 9 bases, and 18 bases lay between the germline ends. The CDR3 covers 13 residues.

In its sample, this clone was seen once. This rearrangement joins TRBV6-1 to TRBJ2-2; D gene unclear. V lost 2 bases to trimming and J lost 0 bases, with 4 bases between them. The CDR3 totals 14 residues. Germline CDR1 is MNHNS and CDR2 is SASEGT. CDR3 sequence: CASSETANTGELFF. The CDR3 DNA follows: TGTGCCAGCAGTGAAACAGCGAACACCGGGGAGCTGTTTTTT.

The chain carries TRBV5-1 and TRBJ2-1, with 10 bases fitting TRBD1. Germline V gene lookup returns CDR1 SGHRS and CDR2 YFSETQ. The CDR3 loop spans 15 amino acids. Trimming at V came to 4 bases and at J to 3 bases, leaving 4 bases not matched to a gene. The CDR3 loop reads CASSLTGGNYNEQFF. DNA of the CDR3: TGCGCCAGCAGCCTGACAGGGGGCAACTACAATGAGCAGTTCTTC. The full variable domain, with the rest looked up from reference TRBV5-1 and TRBJ2-1, is KAGVTQTPRYLIKTRGQQVTLSCSPISGHRSVSWYQQTPGQGLQFLFEYFSETQRNKGNFPGRFSGRQFSNSRSEMNVSTLELGDSALYLCASSLTGGNYNEQFFGPGTRLTVL.

The gene calls are TRBV27 and TRBJ2-1; 12 nucleotides match TRBD2. The CDR3 is 15 residues long. Germline CDR1 MNHEY, CDR2 SMNVEV (reference sequence). J was trimmed by 7 bases and V by 7 bases; bases with no gene match: 8. The CDR3 region is CASIRRLAGDNEQFF. The CDR3 DNA is TGTGCCAGCATTCGACGACTAGCGGGAGATAATGAGCAGTTCTTC.

This rearrangement joins TRBV12-5 to TRBJ2-3; D gene unclear. Trimming shortened V by 3 bases and J by 6 bases, and 13 bases separated the two germline ends. This CDR3 has 14 residues. The germline CDR1 and CDR2 sequences are LGHNT and FRNRAP. CDR3 sequence reads: CASGFHYYKDTQYF. The DNA of the CDR3 is TGTGCTAGTGGTTTCCACTACTACAAGGATACGCAGTATTTT.

V gene TRBV5-1 combines with J gene TRBJ2-2, with 11 bases lining up with TRBD2. Looked up from germline, CDR1 is SGHRS and CDR2 is YFSETQ. V shed 0 bases and J 7 bases; nucleotides not matched to a gene: 5. The CDR3 is made up of 16 amino acids. CDR3 sequence reads: CASSLAQLAGVGELFF. CDR3 DNA sequence: TGCGCCAGCAGCTTGGCTCAACTAGCGGGAGTCGGGGAGCTGTTTTTT.

The CDR3 bases are TGTGCCAGCTCCCCAGGGGCGAACTACGAGCAGTACTTC. Translating gives CASSPGANYEQYF. The V and J genes are TRBV6-5 and TRBJ2-7, with D perhaps matching TRBD1 (6 bases). Germline CDR1 MNHEY, CDR2 SVGAGI. The ends were cut back, 8 bases at V and 3 bases at J, with 14 bases in the middle. The CDR3 covers 13 residues.

V is TRBV7-9 and J is TRBJ2-7; 8 bases match TRBD2. Germline CDR1 reads SEHNR; CDR2 reads FQNEAQ (reference sequence). Germline trimming cut 0 bases from V and 2 bases from J; bases unmatched to any gene: 3. There are 15 residues in the CDR3. CDR3 sequence: CASSLAGAGAYEQYF. The DNA of the CDR3 is TGTGCCAGCAGCTTAGCAGGAGCGGGGGCCTACGAGCAGTACTTC.

V is TRBV28 and J is TRBJ2-3, with 9 bases fitting TRBD1. The CDR3 consists of 16 residues. V was clipped by 6 bases and J by 5 bases; unmatched bases: 12. Per the germline V gene, CDR1 is MDHEN and CDR2 is SYDVKM. This CDR3 is CASSPYTGQGRDTQYF. The DNA for the CDR3 is TGTGCCAGCAGCCCATACACGGGACAGGGACGAGATACGCAGTATTTT.

The V and J genes are TRBV29-1 and TRBJ1-5, with D unresolved. The CDR3 loop spans 13 amino acids. V dropped 4 bases and J dropped 3 bases, with 10 bases sitting between them. Looked up from germline, CDR1 is SQVTM and CDR2 is ANQGSEA. The CDR3 sequence is CSVASGPNQPQHF. In DNA, the CDR3 is TGCAGCGTTGCATCCGGGCCCAATCAGCCCCAGCATTTT.

J is TRBJ2-3 and V is TRBV5-4; 9 bases map to TRBD2. This CDR3 comprises 18 residues. Germline CDR1 SGHNT, CDR2 YYREEE (reference sequence). The V and J ends lost 0 bases and 4 bases, in that order; junction bases with no gene match: 12. The CDR3, as DNA: TGTGCCAGCAGCTTGGGACAGTTAGCGGGAGTAGCCGCAGATACGCAGTATTTT. It yields the protein CASSLGQLAGVAADTQYF. Combining the CDR3 with reference TRBV5-4 and TRBJ2-3 gives the whole variable domain ETGVTQSPTHLIKTRGQQVTLRCSSQSGHNTVSWYQQALGQGPQFIFQYYREEENGRGNFPPRFSGLQFPNYSSELNVNALELDDSALYLCASSLGQLAGVAADTQYFGPGTRLTVL.

The chain uses TRBV14 and TRBJ2-1; 7 bases align to TRBD1. CDR1 and CDR2 from the germline V gene are SGHDN and FVKESK. Trimming at V came to 0 bases and at J to 6 bases, leaving 11 bases not matched to a gene. This CDR3 has 17 residues. The CDR3 loop reads CASSQDINLGDSNEQFF. DNA for the CDR3: TGTGCCAGCAGCCAAGATATCAACCTTGGGGACAGCAATGAGCAGTTCTTC. Variable domain in full (rest from reference TRBV14 and TRBJ2-1): EAGVTQFPSHSVIEKGQTVTLRCDPISGHDNLYWYRRVMGKEIKFLLHFVKESKQDESGMPNNRFLAERTGGTYSTLKVQPAELEDSGVYFCASSQDINLGDSNEQFFGPGTRLTVL.

The rearrangement joins TRBV6-9 to TRBJ2-1; D is possibly TRBD1 (5 bases). V was cut by 3 bases and J by 6 bases, with 12 bases left in between. There are 14 residues in the CDR3. The germline V gene has CDR1 MNHGY and CDR2 SVAAGI. CDR3 nucleotides: TGTGCCAGCAGTTACAGGTTCCAGGGCAATGAGCAGTTCTTC. It specifies CASSYRFQGNEQFF.

The rearrangement joins TRBV1 to TRBJ2-5; the table's D call TRBD2 went unverified against the DNA. TRBV1 is termed a pseudogene. The length of the CDR3 is 17 residues. The CDR3 DNA follows: TGCACCAGCAGCCAAGAGAAGCGGTCCGACAATAACGAGACCCAGTACTTC. Translating gives CTSSQEKRSDNNETQYF.

Comments on this clone: Its ends do not fully match the called genes, so a read error is possible. V and J are TRBV28 and TRBJ2-7; D possibly corresponds to TRBD2 (5 bases). Germline CDR1 MDHEN, CDR2 SYDVKM. The CDR3 is made up of 11 amino acids. As DNA, the CDR3 is TGTGCCAGCAGTTCGGGGTCGTCGAGGGACTTC. This translates into CASSSGSSRDF.

The chain uses TRBV11-1 and TRBJ2-3; 13 nucleotides align to TRBD2. The V and J ends lost 4 bases and 1 base, in that order; junction bases with no gene match: 2. The CDR3 has 16 residues. Germline V gives CDR1 SGHAT, CDR2 FQDESV (reference sequence). The CDR3 loop reads CASSSLAGGGTDTQYF. CDR3 DNA sequence: TGTGCCAGCAGCTCACTAGCGGGAGGGGGCACAGATACGCAGTATTTT.

The chain is built from TRBV6-5 and TRBJ1-1, with D unresolved. Per germline, CDR1 MNHEY and CDR2 SVGAGI. V was shortened by 2 bases and J by 10 bases, with 8 bases between the two germline ends. This CDR3 is built from 11 residues. CDR3 sequence (DNA): TGTGCCAGCAGTTACCGCGATCGAGCTTTCTTT. The encoded protein is CASSYRDRAFF.

The chain uses TRBV5-3 and TRBJ1-2; 7 nucleotides line up with TRBD1. TRBV5-3 counts as an open reading frame of uncertain function. This CDR3 is 15 amino acids long. V lost 2 bases to trimming and J lost 6 bases; unmatched junction nucleotides: 10. CDR3 sequence reads: CARSFQTQGDHGYTF. The CDR3 nucleotides read TGTGCCAGAAGCTTTCAGACGCAGGGGGATCATGGCTACACCTTC.

This chain links TRBV5-4 with TRBJ1-1; D gene uncertain. The CDR3 has 14 amino acids. The germline V gene encodes CDR1 SGHNT and CDR2 YYREEE (reference sequence). Trimming took 0 bases from V and 2 from J, leaving 8 bases between them. The CDR3 region is CASSLDRANTEAFF. The CDR3 coding sequence is TGTGCCAGCAGCTTGGACAGAGCTAACACTGAAGCTTTCTTT.

This clone was picked up one time. The J gene is TRBJ2-2, the V gene TRBV10-2; TRBD2 matches 10 bases. The J segment lost 6 bases and the V segment lost 7 bases, leaving 20 bases of the junction unmatched. Germline V CDR1 and CDR2: WSHSY, SAAADI. The CDR3 spans 19 residues. CDR3 in DNA: TGCGCCAGCAAGAGAGAGGAGCGGGGGGGCTCGCGGTATGCCGGGGAGCTGTTTTTT. This codes for CASKREERGGSRYAGELFF.

CDR3 nucleotide sequence: TGTGCCAGTAGTATCGGGAGAAAGAACAATGAGCAGTTCTTC. Amino acid sequence: CASSIGRKNNEQFF. The genes are TRBV19 and TRBJ2-1, with a possible D match to TRBD2 (6 bases). The ends were cut back, 3 bases at V and 5 bases at J, with 11 bases in the middle. The germline CDR1 and CDR2 sequences are LNHDA and SQIVND (reference sequence). The CDR3 length is 14 residues.

This chain joins TRBV7-9 and TRBJ1-5; D is ambiguous. Germline-derived CDR1 and CDR2 are SEHNR and FQNEAQ (reference sequence). Trimming shortened V by 7 bases and J by 1 base, and 17 bases separated the two germline ends. The length of the CDR3 is 16 residues. The CDR3 loop is CASTKEAAGSNQPQHF. As DNA, the CDR3 is TGTGCCAGCACCAAGGAGGCGGCGGGCAGCAATCAGCCCCAGCATTTT.

The chain carries TRBV4-1 and TRBJ2-3; 9 nucleotides match TRBD2. V lost 0 bases to trimming and J lost 8 bases; unmatched junction nucleotides: 3. CDR1 and CDR2 from the germline V gene are MGHRA and YSYEKL. This CDR3 comprises 14 residues. CDR3 sequence: CASSQEGGGGTQYF. CDR3 in DNA: TGCGCCAGCAGCCAAGAAGGCGGGGGGGGTACGCAGTATTTT.